What follows are 21 T cell receptor beta chains derived from one specimen sequenced in a study of type 1 and type 2 diabetes patients (dated by TCRdb to about 2016). These reads were obtained on an Illumina MiSeq. Genomic DNA from sorted T cell subsets served as template for TCRbeta CDR3 amplification. Multiplex PCR with 30 forward and 13 reverse primers amplified the TCRbeta CDR3 region. Through fastp at Q25 and MiXCR, TCRdb rebuilt clones from the public reads, retaining in-frame beta chains. Records with the same CDR3 protein are collapsed into one entry carrying the most frequent genes and DNA. This sample has approximately 260,000 distinct CDR3 sequences in its table, and over 45% of those were observed once. Jointly, the top ten make up about 13% of the sample. Sequences were obtained from peripheral blood mononuclear cells (PBMCs). The source is a man aged 18 to 35 with type 2 diabetes.

In its sample, this clonotype was seen many times. The rearrangement joins TRBV4-1 to TRBJ1-1; D remains ambiguous. V lost 1 base, J lost 0 bases, and 0 bases lay in between. The CDR3 spans 12 residues. Germline loops: CDR1 MGHRA, CDR2 YSYEKL. The CDR3 DNA is TGCGCCAGCAGCCAAGTGAACACTGAAGCTTTCTTT. Its protein product is CASSQVNTEAFF.

This clonotype was observed at least ten times. The chain combines TRBV29-1 with TRBJ1-2; D might be TRBD1 (5 bases). CDR1 is SQVTM, CDR2 ANQGSEA, per germline. The V gene lost 6 bases and the J gene lost 7 bases, with 12 bases spanning the gap. There are 11 residues in the CDR3. The DNA for the CDR3 is TGCAGCGTCGAGGCAGGGTTTGGCTACACCTTC. Its protein is CSVEAGFGYTF.

This chain links TRBV7-2 with TRBJ1-2; the match to TRBD1 covers 11 bases. Looked up from germline, CDR1 is SGHTA and CDR2 is FQGNSA. The CDR3 runs 16 residues. V shed 5 bases, J shed 6 bases, and the junction held 11 bases outside the gene matches. The CDR3 region is CASSPWTGGSLDGYTF. The CDR3 DNA is TGTGCCAGCAGCCCGTGGACAGGGGGCAGTTTGGATGGCTACACCTTC.

CDR3 DNA sequence: TGCAGTGCTGGAGTTAGGACAGGGGCGAGCGGCTACACCTTC. The encoded protein is CSAGVRTGASGYTF. The rearrangement joins TRBV20-1 to TRBJ1-2; 9 nucleotides agree with TRBD1. CDR3 size: 14 residues. Germline loops: CDR1 DFQATT, CDR2 SNEGSKA (reference sequence). The V and J ends lost 5 bases and 8 bases, in that order; junction bases with no gene match: 12.

The chain carries TRBV20-1 and TRBJ1-2; D gene uncertain. The CDR3 has 12 residues. CDR1 and CDR2 (germline): DFQATT, SNEGSKA (reference sequence). V was clipped by 7 bases and J by 0 bases, with 9 bases between them. The CDR3 is CSGVKTNYGYTF. CDR3 nucleotide sequence: TGCAGTGGGGTTAAGACTAACTATGGCTACACCTTC.

The chain employs TRBV27 and TRBJ1-1; a possible D gene is TRBD1 (5 bases). Germline CDR1 MNHEY, CDR2 SMNVEV (reference sequence). V dropped 5 bases and J dropped 6 bases, with 16 bases sitting between them. This CDR3 is 14 amino acids long. CDR3 in DNA: TGTGCCAGCAGTGAATGGGGGGTAGTGGCTGAAGCTTTCTTT. It translates to CASSEWGVVAEAFF.

This chain connects TRBV7-9 to TRBJ2-7, with unresolved D. Germline loops: CDR1 SEHNR, CDR2 FQNEAQ (reference sequence). The V and J ends lost 1 base and 7 bases respectively, with 8 bases between them. The CDR3 totals 12 residues. DNA for the CDR3: TGTGCCAGCAGCTTAGGGAACGGGGAGCAGTACTTC. This gives the protein CASSLGNGEQYF.

In nucleotides, the CDR3 is TGTGCCAGCAGCCGTACCCGAACGGACATATCTGGCGAGCAGTACTTC. This sequence encodes CASSRTRTDISGEQYF. The chain carries TRBV6-1 and TRBJ2-7; D is possibly TRBD1 (5 bases). The CDR3 is 16 amino acids. V was cut by 6 bases and J by 6 bases, with 24 bases left in between. Germline-derived CDR1 and CDR2 are MNHNS and SASEGT.

Regarding this clonotype: The junction departs from the called germline gene at one end, perhaps through a read error. V usage is TRBV25-1 and J usage is TRBJ2-1; 8 nucleotides agree with TRBD1. There are 13 residues in the CDR3. From germline, CDR1 is MGHDK and CDR2 SYGVNS. In nucleotides, the CDR3 is TGTGCCAGCAGCGGCCACAGGGGGAATGAGCAGCTCTTC. It codes for CASSGHRGNEQLF.

V and J are TRBV2 and TRBJ1-5; 8 bases are shared with TRBD1. The V gene's germline CDR1 is SNHLY and CDR2 FYNNEI. The CDR3 extends over 13 amino acids. V shed 8 bases, J shed 7 bases, and the junction held 7 bases outside the gene matches. The CDR3 DNA reads TGTGCCAGCGGGGCAGGGGGCAGACAGCCCCAGCATTTT. This gives the protein CASGAGGRQPQHF.

This clonotype appeared a single time. The J gene is TRBJ1-1, the V gene TRBV6-5; 8 positions agree with TRBD1. This CDR3 has 15 residues. The germline V gene encodes CDR1 MNHEY and CDR2 SVGAGI. V lost 4 bases to trimming and J lost 6 bases; unmatched junction nucleotides: 10. DNA for the CDR3: TGTGCCAGCAGTTCCGTACAGGGGGAGGGGGCTGAAGCTTTCTTT. It translates to CASSSVQGEGAEAFF.

Many counts were recorded for this clonotype. The chain couples TRBV30 to TRBJ2-7, with D possibly TRBD2 on 6 matching bases. Germline V gene lookup returns CDR1 GTSNPN and CDR2 SVGIG (reference sequence). The CDR3 totals 13 residues. The V gene lost 1 base and the J gene lost 3 bases, with 10 bases spanning the gap. The chain's CDR3 is CAWSGGVDYEQYF. DNA for the CDR3: TGTGCCTGGAGTGGGGGGGTGGACTACGAGCAGTACTTC.

Turning to this clonotype: Because it lacks the conserved phenylalanine or tryptophan at the end, this CDR3 is likely a read error. The V gene is TRBV7-2, the J gene TRBJ2-7, with 9 bases identical to TRBD2. V lost 5 bases and J lost 7; bases outside the gene matches: 9. This CDR3 is built from 14 residues. Germline assignment: CDR1 SGHTA and CDR2 FQGNSA. The CDR3 reads CASSTRSGGSEQYL. As DNA, the CDR3 is TGTGCCAGCAGCACTCGCAGCGGGGGGTCTGAGCAGTACCTC.

With regard to this clonotype: Its ends do not fully match the called genes, so a read error is possible. The rearrangement uses TRBV20-1 and TRBJ1-1, with D maybe TRBD1 (6 bases). Germline V gene lookup returns CDR1 DFQATT and CDR2 SNEGSKA (reference sequence). The CDR3 consists of 15 residues. Here the CDR3 DNA reads TGCAGTGCCAAATCCAGCAGGGGAGGGAACGCTGAAGCTTTCTTT. Amino acids: CSAKSSRGGNAEAFF.

The J gene is TRBJ1-1, the V gene TRBV7-2, with D perhaps TRBD1 (6 bases). V was clipped by 5 bases and J by 2 bases, with 12 bases between them. The germline CDR1 and CDR2 sequences are SGHTA and FQGNSA. The CDR3 loop spans 14 amino acids. CDR3 in DNA: TGTGCCAGCAGCGGCGGAGGGGGTAACACTGAAGCTTTCTTT. Translation: CASSGGGGNTEAFF. Together with reference TRBV7-2 and TRBJ1-1, the CDR3 gives the full variable domain: GAGVSQSPSNKVTEKGKDVELRCDPISGHTALYWYRQSLGQGLEFLIYFQGNSAPDKSGLPSDRFSAERTGGSVSTLTIQRTQQEDSAVYLCASSGGGGNTEAFFGQGTRLTVV.

The rearrangement links TRBV3-1 to TRBJ2-6; D is unclear. V shed 0 bases and J shed 1 base, with 7 bases lying between them. From germline, CDR1 is LGHDT and CDR2 YNNKEL (reference sequence). The CDR3 runs 16 residues. The CDR3 sequence is CASSQEWGSGANVLTF. CDR3 nucleotides: TGTGCCAGCAGCCAAGAGTGGGGATCTGGGGCCAACGTCCTGACTTTC. Full variable domain (outside the CDR3, taken from reference TRBV3-1 and TRBJ2-6): DTAVSQTPKYLVTQMGNDKSIKCEQNLGHDTMYWYKQDSKKFLKIMFSYNNKELIINETVPNRFSPKSPDKAHLNLHINSLELGDSAVYFCASSQEWGSGANVLTFGAGSRLTVL.

The J gene is TRBJ2-7, the V gene TRBV5-1; TRBD2 matches at 7 bases. The germline V gene has CDR1 SGHRS and CDR2 YFSETQ. This CDR3 region has 15 residues. Losses at the gene ends were 1 base for V and 0 bases for J; bases not matched to a gene: 4. CDR3 protein: CASSLRSGNSYEQYF. Written as DNA, the CDR3 is TGCGCCAGCAGCTTGCGGAGCGGGAACTCCTACGAGCAGTACTTC.

CDR3 protein: CASSLPLGTGSSPLHF. The CDR3 DNA sequence: TGTGCCAGCAGTTTACCCCTTGGGACCGGCAGTTCACCCCTCCACTTT. The chain uses TRBV12-3 or TRBV12-4 and TRBJ1-6, with D possibly matching TRBD1 (5 bases). CDR3 length: 16 amino acids. V lost 2 bases to trimming and J lost 9 bases, with 17 bases between them.

V and J are TRBV7-2 and TRBJ2-3; 8 nucleotides agree with TRBD2. The CDR3 is 19 amino acids. V dropped 4 bases and J dropped 2; count of bases not matched to a gene: 17. The germline V gene has CDR1 SGHTA and CDR2 FQGNSA. CDR3 in DNA: TGTGCCAGCAGCTCGAGAAAAGCGGGGGAACGTACTTACACAGATACGCAGTATTTT. It yields the protein CASSSRKAGERTYTDTQYF.

This clonotype occurred a few times. The chain uses TRBV7-2 and TRBJ2-5; TRBD1 matches at 7 bases. In germline, CDR1 is SGHTA, CDR2 FQGNSA. Trimming at V came to 5 bases and at J to 3 bases, leaving 6 bases not matched to a gene. This CDR3 is built from 14 residues. CDR3 in amino acids: CASSTRDRKETQYF. In DNA form, the CDR3 reads TGTGCCAGCAGCACCCGGGACAGAAAAGAGACCCAGTACTTC.

As to this clonotype: A read error may produce the germline difference seen at one junction end. The rearrangement uses TRBV2 and TRBJ1-2, with a weak D call TRBD1 (6 bases). The V gene's germline CDR1 is SNHLY and CDR2 FYNNEI. CDR3 length equals 13 residues. CDR3 sequence: CASSEQGNYGHTF. In nucleotides, the CDR3 is TGTGCCAGCAGTGAGCAGGGGAACTATGGCCACACCTTC.